This T cell receptor (beta chain) was sequenced during a study of PD-L1 blockade in urothelial cancer. Time point specified: peripheral blood 6 weeks after treatment start. Locally advanced or metastatic urothelial carcinoma was present in patients. TCRdb's table, derived via immunoSEQ multiplex PCR, lists solely in-frame clones and lacks some. The data contain roughly 100,000 clones, roughly 83% of them seen just once; the ten biggest clones take up under 10%. This material consisted of PBMCs, taken around atezolizumab (anti-PD-L1) treatment. This TCR came from a man in his 70s with urothelial cancer.

The CDR3 spells CASSLSGTSPTDTQYF. The CDR3 DNA is TGTGCCAGCAGCTTATCCGGGACTAGCCCCACAGATACGCAGTATTTT. V usage is TRBV7-3 and J usage is TRBJ2-3, with 9 bases identical to TRBD2. CDR1 and CDR2 from the germline V gene are SGHTA and FQGTGA. The CDR3 has 16 amino acids. The junction had 5 bases not matched to a gene; V was cut back by 2 bases and J by 2 bases.